Shown below are 28 T cell receptor beta chains from a single sample sequenced in a study of blood T cell repertoires in COVID-19. The assay was immunoSEQ multiplex PCR, and TCRdb's table has in-frame clones only and misses some. The sample has approximately 360,000 clones; roughly 90% are singletons. The sample was PBMCs or T cells enriched from blood (not recorded which). The origin of the receptors is a woman in her twenties or thirties with acute COVID-19.

The chain uses TRBV15 and TRBJ1-2, with 10 bases lining up with TRBD1. Germline CDR1 LNHNV, CDR2 YYDKDF (reference sequence). The trim removed 4 bases at V and 9 bases at J, leaving 8 bases unmatched. The CDR3 runs 14 residues. CDR3 region: CATSIMTGGNSYTF. As DNA, the CDR3 is TGTGCCACCAGCATCATGACAGGGGGCAACAGCTACACCTTC.

The chain has TRBV7-9 and TRBJ1-4; TRBD1 agrees at 7 bases. The V gene's germline CDR1 is SEHNR and CDR2 FQNEAQ (reference sequence). CDR3 length equals 16 residues. Trimming removed 4 bases from V and 4 bases from J; junction bases left unmatched: 9. For the CDR3, the DNA is TGTGCCAGCAGCTCCACCAGAGGGACAGATAATGAAAAACTGTTTTTT. Translating gives CASSSTRGTDNEKLFF.

The genes are TRBV6-1 and TRBJ2-3; D is possibly TRBD1 (6 bases). Germline V lookup: CDR1 MNHNS, CDR2 SASEGT. V was shortened by 1 base and J by 6 bases, with 17 bases between the two germline ends. This CDR3 is built from 16 residues. The CDR3 sequence is CASSEGVPARGDTQYF. The CDR3 bases are TGTGCCAGCAGTGAAGGGGTCCCCGCGAGGGGGGATACGCAGTATTTT.

The chain combines TRBV19 with TRBJ1-5, with TRBD1 matching 8 bases. V shed 7 bases, J shed 2 bases, and the junction held 13 bases outside the gene matches. Per germline, CDR1 LNHDA and CDR2 SQIVND (reference sequence). This CDR3 spans 17 amino acids. The CDR3 DNA reads TGTGCCAGTATGGGAGCAGGGGGCTTTTCTGGCAATCAGCCCCAGCATTTT. Translated, it gives CASMGAGGFSGNQPQHF.

The chain joins TRBV12-3 or TRBV12-4 to TRBJ2-7; 7 nucleotides agree with TRBD1. Unmatched junction bases numbered 3, after V lost 4 bases and J lost 3 bases. CDR3 length: 13 residues. CDR3 protein: CASSWDSGYEQYF. The CDR3 nucleotides are TGTGCCAGCAGTTGGGACAGCGGCTACGAGCAGTACTTC.

Points on this clone: At the DNA level, this CDR3 is encoded by other sequences in the same sample as well. The rearrangement uses TRBV18 and TRBJ1-5; 7 positions agree with TRBD1. The CDR3 sequence is 13 residues long. Trimming took 4 bases from V and 5 from J; bases not matched to a gene: 2. Germline V gene lookup returns CDR1 KGHSH and CDR2 LQKENI. The CDR3 loop is CASSLDRDQPQHF. The CDR3 DNA is TGTGCCAGCTCACTAGACAGGGATCAGCCCCAGCATTTT.

This chain uses TRBV2 with TRBJ2-7; 8 bases match TRBD1. The CDR3 is 14 residues long. Germline values: CDR1 SNHLY, CDR2 FYNNEI. Trimming removed 6 bases from V and 0 bases from J; junction bases left unmatched: 4. CDR3 protein: CASRVGQVSYEQYF. For the CDR3, the DNA is TGTGCCAGCAGGGTGGGACAGGTCTCCTACGAGCAGTACTTC.

Turning to this clone: The sample carries other DNA sequences with the same CDR3. The rearrangement joins TRBV24-1 to TRBJ2-7; 9 bases are shared with TRBD1. Trimming at V came to 4 bases and at J to 3 bases, leaving 3 bases not matched to a gene. Looked up from germline, CDR1 is KGHDR and CDR2 is SFDVKD. This CDR3 comprises 14 residues. The CDR3 here is CATSDPGQGYEQYF. The CDR3 DNA follows: TGTGCCACCAGTGACCCGGGACAGGGCTACGAGCAGTACTTC.

This clone has just one count. The chain is built from TRBV29-1 and TRBJ2-1; a possible D gene is TRBD1 (5 bases). Germline loops: CDR1 SQVTM, CDR2 ANQGSEA. The CDR3 covers 14 residues. The germline V and J ends were trimmed by 3 bases and 7 bases, with 16 bases remaining between them. CDR3 sequence (DNA): TGCAGCGTTGATGCCGATGGGGCCAGAAATGAGCAGTTCTTC. It codes for CSVDADGARNEQFF.

The chain combines TRBV20-1 with TRBJ2-7; 8 nucleotides align to TRBD1. With 4 bases clipped from V and 2 bases from J, the junction kept 10 bases outside the gene matches. Germline values: CDR1 DFQATT, CDR2 SNEGSKA (reference sequence). The CDR3 covers 15 residues. This CDR3 is CSAIDRGYGAYEQYF. Written as DNA, the CDR3 is TGCAGTGCTATTGACAGGGGTTACGGAGCCTACGAGCAGTACTTC.

The chain uses TRBV10-1 and TRBJ2-2, with TRBD1 identical over 9 bases. The CDR3 loop spans 15 amino acids. The germline V gene has CDR1 WNHNN and CDR2 SYGVQD (reference sequence). J lost 5 bases, V lost 3 bases, and 4 bases had no gene match. The CDR3 region has the DNA TGCGCCAGCAGTGACCCGGGACAGGGAACCGGGGAGCTGTTTTTT. Protein: CASSDPGQGTGELFF.

This clone was seen only once. The chain is built from TRBV7-3 and TRBJ2-3; maybe TRBD2 (5 bases). Trimming cost V 6 bases and J 4 bases, with 14 bases left between them. This CDR3 is built from 14 residues. From germline, CDR1 is SGHTA and CDR2 FQGTGA. The CDR3 bases are TGTGCCAGCAGTTCGTCGGGGTCGGCAGATACGCAGTATTTT. Translation gives CASSSSGSADTQYF.

The gene calls are TRBV18 and TRBJ1-1; D not resolved. CDR1 and CDR2 (germline): KGHSH, LQKENI. The V and J ends lost 0 bases and 1 base respectively, with 3 bases between them. This CDR3 is 13 amino acids long. The CDR3 nucleotides are TGTGCCAGCTCACCACCCCAGAACACTGAAGCTTTCTTT. Its protein is CASSPPQNTEAFF.

The chain joins TRBV7-9 to TRBJ2-7; TRBD1 aligns across 7 bases. The junction had 8 bases not matched to a gene; V was cut back by 7 bases and J by 2 bases. The CDR3 covers 14 residues. CDR1 SEHNR and CDR2 FQNEAQ come from the germline V gene (reference sequence). This chain's CDR3 is CASTRTGTAYEQYF. CDR3 DNA: TGTGCCAGCACCCGGACAGGTACGGCCTACGAGCAGTACTTC.

This clone has a handful of counts. The rearrangement joins TRBV15 to TRBJ1-1; D gene unclear. CDR1 is LNHNV, CDR2 YYDKDF, per germline (reference sequence). The CDR3 totals 13 residues. Trimming stripped 3 bases from V and 1 base from J, with 6 bases between. The CDR3 reads CATSRERNTEAFF. CDR3 coding DNA: TGTGCCACCAGCAGGGAGAGGAACACTGAAGCTTTCTTT.

This clone was counted a single time. The chain employs TRBV5-1 and TRBJ1-1, with TRBD1 matching over 11 bases. V was clipped by 4 bases and J by 1 base; unmatched bases: 12. Germline CDR1 is SGHRS and CDR2 is YFSETQ. The CDR3 sequence is 18 residues long. CDR3 sequence (DNA): TGCGCCAGCAGCCCTTTCCATAGGACAGGGGGCAAGAACACTGAAGCTTTCTTT. Translated: CASSPFHRTGGKNTEAFF.

The chain is built from TRBV7-9 and TRBJ2-7, with 11 bases that match TRBD1. CDR3 length: 15 amino acids. Germline CDR1 reads SEHNR; CDR2 reads FQNEAQ (reference sequence). The V and J ends lost 5 bases and 0 bases, in that order; junction bases with no gene match: 3. The CDR3 loop is CASSPGTGGSYEQYF. DNA for the CDR3: TGTGCCAGCAGCCCCGGGACAGGGGGCTCCTACGAGCAGTACTTC.

V usage is TRBV19 and J usage is TRBJ1-4, with 8 bases aligning to TRBD1. The CDR3 has 13 amino acids. V lost 8 bases and J lost 7; bases outside the gene matches: 6. CDR1 is LNHDA and CDR2 is SQIVND in the germline V gene (reference sequence). CDR3 nucleotides: TGTGCCAGTCAGACAGGGGCCACTGAAAAACTGTTTTTT. Residues: CASQTGATEKLFF.

This sequence joins TRBV6-1 and TRBJ2-7; 7 bases fit TRBD1. V lost 1 base and J lost 0; bases outside the gene matches: 6. CDR3 length: 16 amino acids. Per germline, CDR1 MNHNS and CDR2 SASEGT. CDR3: CASSEGLYRGSYEQYF. In nucleotides, the CDR3 is TGTGCCAGCAGTGAAGGCCTGTACAGGGGCTCCTACGAGCAGTACTTC.

The chain joins TRBV27 to TRBJ1-1; the D is unclear. Germline CDR1 reads MNHEY; CDR2 reads SMNVEV (reference sequence). The CDR3 is 15 amino acids. The ends were cut back, 3 bases at V and 5 bases at J, with 16 bases in the middle. CDR3: CASSLGEKGGTEAFF. In nucleotides, the CDR3 is TGTGCCAGCAGTTTGGGAGAGAAGGGAGGGACTGAAGCTTTCTTT.

The V call is TRBV4-1, the J call TRBJ1-2; tentative D call: TRBD1 (5 bases). Germline values: CDR1 MGHRA, CDR2 YSYEKL. Trimming shortened V by 0 bases and J by 2 bases, and 10 bases separated the two germline ends. The CDR3 extends over 15 amino acids. The chain's CDR3 is CASSQDYPGNYGYTF. The CDR3 nucleotides are TGCGCCAGCAGCCAAGATTATCCAGGGAACTATGGCTACACCTTC.

This chain links TRBV4-3 with TRBJ1-3; D is unclear. CDR3 size: 14 residues. The germline CDR1 and CDR2 sequences are LGHNA and YSLEER. Trimming pared 4 bases from V and 4 bases from J, leaving 11 bases between. CDR3 sequence reads: CASSLHGVGNTIYF. CDR3 DNA: TGCGCCAGCAGCCTCCACGGGGTGGGAAACACCATATATTTT.

This sequence joins TRBV28 and TRBJ1-6; 9 nucleotides agree with TRBD1. J lost 7 bases, V lost 6 bases, and 10 bases had no gene match. The CDR3 extends over 16 amino acids. From germline, CDR1 is MDHEN and CDR2 SYDVKM. The CDR3 coding sequence is TGTGCCAGCAGCAAACAGGGGGCGCTGGACAATTCACCCCTCCACTTT. Protein sequence: CASSKQGALDNSPLHF.

On this clone: The sample contains more than one DNA sequence encoding this CDR3. This chain connects TRBV9 to TRBJ1-5; D is uncertain. The germline CDR1 and CDR2 sequences are SGDLS and YYNGEE. The CDR3 runs to 14 residues. The V end lost 0 bases, the J end lost 4 bases, and 8 bases lay between the germline ends. CDR3: CASSVGGDNQPQHF. The DNA for the CDR3 is TGTGCCAGCAGCGTAGGGGGAGATAATCAGCCCCAGCATTTT.

This chain uses TRBV15 with TRBJ2-1; 8 bases are a match to TRBD2. The CDR3 consists of 18 residues. Trimming cost V 0 bases and J 6 bases; bases outside gene matches: 13. The germline V gene encodes CDR1 LNHNV and CDR2 YYDKDF (reference sequence). DNA for the CDR3: TGTGCCACCAGCAGAGAAGTAATAGGAAGTCGGGGGGGCAATGAGCAGTTCTTC. It is translated as CATSREVIGSRGGNEQFF. Full variable domain (missing parts from reference TRBV15 and TRBJ2-1): DAMVIQNPRYQVTQFGKPVTLSCSQTLNHNVMYWYQQKSSQAPKLLFHYYDKDFNNEADTPDNFQSRRPNTSFCFLDIRSPGLGDTAMYLCATSREVIGSRGGNEQFFGPGTRLTVL.

J is TRBJ1-6 and V is TRBV2; perhaps TRBD1 as D (6 bases). The CDR3 totals 15 residues. Looked up from germline, CDR1 is SNHLY and CDR2 is FYNNEI. The V end lost 2 bases, the J end lost 10 bases, and 15 bases lay between the germline ends. CDR3 in DNA: TGTGCCAGCAGTGAATTCTCGGGGGGCGCGTCACCCCTCCACTTT. This sequence encodes CASSEFSGGASPLHF.

The chain couples TRBV2 to TRBJ2-7, with 8 bases lining up with TRBD1. The CDR3 covers 14 residues. Looked up from germline, CDR1 is SNHLY and CDR2 is FYNNEI. Trimming cost V 1 base and J 5 bases; bases outside gene matches: 4. The CDR3, as DNA: TGTGCCAGCAGTGAAGGGACAGGGCTTAACGAGCAGTACTTC. The encoded protein is CASSEGTGLNEQYF.

With regard to this clone: This sample includes further DNA sequences coding for the same CDR3. The rearrangement joins TRBV19 to TRBJ1-3; TRBD1 matches at 7 bases. V trimming: 6 bases; J trimming: 2 bases; junction bases outside the gene matches: 4. Germline V gives CDR1 LNHDA, CDR2 SQIVND (reference sequence). The CDR3 length is 14 residues. Here the CDR3 reads CASSPTGTGNTIYF. CDR3 bases: TGTGCCAGTAGCCCGACAGGGACTGGAAACACCATATATTTT.